This T cell receptor beta chain was recorded in a study of shared clonotypes between healthy human individuals. The test was conducted at deep level. How the authors handled the data: Junction-only sequences produced by ImmunoSEQ had no quality scores, so filtering differed. Libraries were prepared by immunoSEQ multiplex PCR; TCRdb keeps only in-frame clonotypes and omits some of them. V and J calls plus clone size are reproduced from that table; the DNA served to infer D and trimming. This table holds about 600,000 clones, less than 98% found once. The CDR3 runs to 12 residues. Trimming at V came to 10 bases and at J to 5 bases, leaving 8 bases not matched to a gene. Donors, healthy HIV-negative adults, lacked recent acute infections or vaccinations.

The chain employs TRBV23-1 and TRBJ2-7, with 7 bases fitting TRBD2. TRBV23-1 is annotated as an ORF whose role is uncertain. Specimen: naive CD4+ T cells sorted from blood. Subset indicated: CD45RA+ positively selected. This clonotype was sampled from a woman aged 25-40 years in good health. The CDR3 DNA reads TGCGCCATTCGCCGCGGGGGACACGAGCAGTACTTC. Encoded protein: CAIRRGGHEQYF.